Listed below are T cell receptor beta chains from one sample, sequenced in a study of shared clonotypes between healthy human individuals. Repertoires were generated with immunoSEQ multiplex PCR, while TCRdb's copy carries only in-frame clones and drops some. The sample includes about 2.2 million clones, about 92% seen only once; the top ten take under 2%. Sequencing used naive CD8+ T cells from PBMCs. The receptors stem from a man aged 18 to 35 in good health. Some clones in this sample may be carry-over from other donors' samples. Both conserved end residues are trimmed from each CDR3. The order of the fields is V gene, J gene, D gene, CDR3 protein. A D gene is named only where the DNA matches it firmly.

V gene: TRBV4-3; J gene: TRBJ1-3; D gene: -; CDR3 protein: ASSPKVNPKAGNTIY
V gene: TRBV28; J gene: TRBJ2-1; D gene: -; CDR3 protein: ASSIPLSNEQF
V gene: TRBV27; J gene: TRBJ1-2; D gene: TRBD1; CDR3 protein: ASSLSQGVGGYT
V gene: TRBV28; J gene: TRBJ2-7; D gene: -; CDR3 protein: ASRPDGAYEQY
V gene: TRBV19; J gene: TRBJ1-2; D gene: -; CDR3 protein: ASSQSGGGPYGYT
V gene: TRBV27; J gene: TRBJ2-7; D gene: TRBD2; CDR3 protein: ASSGGDGAY
V gene: TRBV4-1; J gene: TRBJ2-1; D gene: -; CDR3 protein: ASSQERGGSAYEQF
V gene: TRBV5-1; J gene: TRBJ2-6; D gene: -; CDR3 protein: ASSWDYGGGANVLT
V gene: TRBV7-9; J gene: TRBJ2-1; D gene: -; CDR3 protein: ASSLREGWGNEQF
V gene: TRBV4-2; J gene: TRBJ1-1; D gene: -; CDR3 protein: ASSQDGVVTEAF
V gene: TRBV10-3; J gene: TRBJ2-7; D gene: TRBD1; CDR3 protein: AISEAAGGSSYEQY
V gene: TRBV11-2; J gene: TRBJ2-5; D gene: -; CDR3 protein: ASSTKRGAPETQY
V gene: TRBV11-3; J gene: TRBJ2-4; D gene: -; CDR3 protein: ASSPPGNKNIQY
V gene: TRBV29-1; J gene: TRBJ1-2; D gene: -; CDR3 protein: SVGLRPDSSYT
V gene: TRBV19; J gene: TRBJ2-2; D gene: TRBD1; CDR3 protein: ASSNPSDRDVFGELF
V gene: TRBV13; J gene: TRBJ2-7; D gene: TRBD1; CDR3 protein: ASSLGTGTSLSEQY
V gene: TRBV14; J gene: TRBJ2-7; D gene: -; CDR3 protein: ASSQDYDRYEQY
V gene: TRBV28; J gene: TRBJ2-5; D gene: -; CDR3 protein: ATDRNGRYQETQY
V gene: TRBV11-2; J gene: TRBJ2-7; D gene: -; CDR3 protein: ASSFEFYEQY
V gene: TRBV4-3; J gene: TRBJ2-1; D gene: TRBD2; CDR3 protein: ASSPTSGAYNEQF
V gene: TRBV27; J gene: TRBJ2-7; D gene: TRBD1; CDR3 protein: ATGQGAYEQY
V gene: TRBV5-8; J gene: TRBJ1-5; D gene: -; CDR3 protein: ASSPRSDLNQPQH
V gene: TRBV6-6; J gene: TRBJ2-5; D gene: TRBD1; CDR3 protein: ASSHRPQGAFRPY
V gene: TRBV9; J gene: TRBJ1-3; D gene: -; CDR3 protein: ASSVDGLNGNTIY
V gene: TRBV21-1; J gene: TRBJ2-5; D gene: -; CDR3 protein: ASSKPLIAGEGGYQETQY
V gene: TRBV27; J gene: TRBJ2-3; D gene: -; CDR3 protein: ASSPSWSGSDTQY
V gene: TRBV4-2; J gene: TRBJ2-7; D gene: -; CDR3 protein: ASSQDYGTYEQY
V gene: TRBV2; J gene: TRBJ1-1; D gene: -; CDR3 protein: ASNLATEAF
V gene: TRBV27; J gene: TRBJ1-1; D gene: -; CDR3 protein: ARAGRGTEAF
V gene: TRBV27; J gene: TRBJ2-7; D gene: -; CDR3 protein: ASSFGVTYEQY
V gene: TRBV10-2; J gene: TRBJ2-2; D gene: TRBD2; CDR3 protein: ASSLGTSGVTGELF
V gene: TRBV29-1; J gene: TRBJ2-7; D gene: TRBD2; CDR3 protein: SAVGSSGSYEQY
V gene: TRBV2; J gene: TRBJ1-4; D gene: -; CDR3 protein: ASSTTGITNEKLF
V gene: TRBV25-1; J gene: TRBJ2-4; D gene: -; CDR3 protein: ASSEFQGAKNIQY
V gene: TRBV10-3; J gene: TRBJ1-2; D gene: -; CDR3 protein: AISGSGYGYT
V gene: TRBV5-4; J gene: TRBJ2-5; D gene: -; CDR3 protein: ASSLGNTRTEETQY
V gene: TRBV6-5; J gene: TRBJ2-7; D gene: -; CDR3 protein: ASRPSVYEQY
V gene: TRBV7-9; J gene: TRBJ2-7; D gene: -; CDR3 protein: ASTSRAGSTFEQY
V gene: TRBV29-1; J gene: TRBJ2-2; D gene: -; CDR3 protein: SVVGTQNTGELF
V gene: TRBV28; J gene: TRBJ2-7; D gene: -; CDR3 protein: ASSNIAEAYEQY